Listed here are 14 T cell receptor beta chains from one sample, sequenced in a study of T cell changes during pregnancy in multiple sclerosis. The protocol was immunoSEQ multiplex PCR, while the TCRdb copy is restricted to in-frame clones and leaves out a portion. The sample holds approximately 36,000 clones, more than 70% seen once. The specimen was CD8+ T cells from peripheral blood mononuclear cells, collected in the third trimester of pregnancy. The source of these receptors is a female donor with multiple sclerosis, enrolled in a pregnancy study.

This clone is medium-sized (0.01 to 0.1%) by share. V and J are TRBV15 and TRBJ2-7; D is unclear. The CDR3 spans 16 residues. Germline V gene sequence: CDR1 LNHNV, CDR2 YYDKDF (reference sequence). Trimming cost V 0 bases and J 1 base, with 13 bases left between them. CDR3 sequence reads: CATSRDSSIPSYEQYF. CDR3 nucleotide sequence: TGTGCCACCAGCAGAGATAGCAGCATTCCTTCCTACGAGCAGTACTTC.

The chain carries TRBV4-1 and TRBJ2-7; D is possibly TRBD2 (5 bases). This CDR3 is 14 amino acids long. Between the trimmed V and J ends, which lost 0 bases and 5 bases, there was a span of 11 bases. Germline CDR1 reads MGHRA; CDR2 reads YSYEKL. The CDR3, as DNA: TGCGCCAGCAGCCAAGATTCACGGGGTAACGAGCAGTACTTC. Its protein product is CASSQDSRGNEQYF.

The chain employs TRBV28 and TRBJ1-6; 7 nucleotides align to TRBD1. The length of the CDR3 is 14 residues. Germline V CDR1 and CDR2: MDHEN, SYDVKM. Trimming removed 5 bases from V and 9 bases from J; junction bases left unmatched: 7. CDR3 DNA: TGTGCCAGCAGTATAACCGGGACAGCTTCACCCCTCCACTTT. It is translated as CASSITGTASPLHF.

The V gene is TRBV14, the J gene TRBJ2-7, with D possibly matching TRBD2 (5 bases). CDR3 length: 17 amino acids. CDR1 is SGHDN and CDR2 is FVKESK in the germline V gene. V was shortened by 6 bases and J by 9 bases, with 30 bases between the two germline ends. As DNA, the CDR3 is TGTGCCAGCAGTCGCCCGACTAAGCGGACCCACCCCCTGGTGCAGTACTTC. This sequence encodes CASSRPTKRTHPLVQYF.

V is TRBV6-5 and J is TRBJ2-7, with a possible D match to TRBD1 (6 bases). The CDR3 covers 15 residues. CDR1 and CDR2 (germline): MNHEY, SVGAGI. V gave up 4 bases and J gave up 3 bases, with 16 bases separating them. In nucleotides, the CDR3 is TGTGCCAGCAGTTCACCTCCAGGGGATAACTACGAGCAGTACTTC. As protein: CASSSPPGDNYEQYF.

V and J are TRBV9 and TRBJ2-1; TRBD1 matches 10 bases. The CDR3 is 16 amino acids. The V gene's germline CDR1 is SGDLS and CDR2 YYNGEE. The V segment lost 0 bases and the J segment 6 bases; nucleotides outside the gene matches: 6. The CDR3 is CASSVGWDRGGNEQFF. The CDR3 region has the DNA TGTGCCAGCAGCGTAGGTTGGGACAGGGGAGGCAATGAGCAGTTCTTC. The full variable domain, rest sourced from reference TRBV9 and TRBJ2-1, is DSGVTQTPKHLITATGQRVTLRCSPRSGDLSVYWYQQSLDQGLQFLIQYYNGEERAKGNILERFSAQQFPDLHSELNLSSLELGDSALYFCASSVGWDRGGNEQFFGPGTRLTVL.

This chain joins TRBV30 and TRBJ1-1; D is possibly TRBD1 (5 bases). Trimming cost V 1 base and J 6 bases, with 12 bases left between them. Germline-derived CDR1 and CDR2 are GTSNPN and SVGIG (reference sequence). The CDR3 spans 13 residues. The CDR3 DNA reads TGTGCCTGGAGTGAACAGGACGAAGCTGAAGCTTTCTTT. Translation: CAWSEQDEAEAFF.

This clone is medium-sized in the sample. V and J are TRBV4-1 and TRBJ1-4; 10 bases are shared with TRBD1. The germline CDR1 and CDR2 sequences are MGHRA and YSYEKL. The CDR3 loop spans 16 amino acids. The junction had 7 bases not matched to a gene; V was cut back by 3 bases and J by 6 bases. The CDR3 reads CASSHGSGTGDEKLFF. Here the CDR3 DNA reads TGCGCCAGCAGCCATGGATCCGGGACAGGGGATGAAAAACTGTTTTTT.

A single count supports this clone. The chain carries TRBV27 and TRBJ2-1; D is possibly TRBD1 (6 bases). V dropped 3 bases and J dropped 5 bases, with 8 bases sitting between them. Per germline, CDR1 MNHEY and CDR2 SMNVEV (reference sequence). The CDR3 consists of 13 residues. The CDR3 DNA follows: TGTGCCAGCAGTTTTGGACAGAACAATGAGCAGTTCTTC. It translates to CASSFGQNNEQFF.

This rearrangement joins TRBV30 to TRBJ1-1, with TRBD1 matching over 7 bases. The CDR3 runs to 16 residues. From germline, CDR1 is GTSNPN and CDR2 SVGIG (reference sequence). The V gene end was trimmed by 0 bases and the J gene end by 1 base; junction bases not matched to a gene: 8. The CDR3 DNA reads TGTGCCTGGAGTGTACCCCGGGACAGAGAGAACACTGAAGCTTTCTTT. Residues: CAWSVPRDRENTEAFF.

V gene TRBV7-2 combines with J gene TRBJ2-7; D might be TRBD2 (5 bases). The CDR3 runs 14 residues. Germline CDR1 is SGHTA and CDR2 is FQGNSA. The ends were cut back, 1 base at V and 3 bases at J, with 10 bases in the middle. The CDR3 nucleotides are TGTGCCAGCAGCTTAGGAGGGCCGGGCTACGAGCAGTACTTC. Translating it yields CASSLGGPGYEQYF.

CDR3 coding DNA: TGTGCCAGCAGCTTAGACGGGAGGACGGAAGAAAAACTGTTTTTT. As protein: CASSLDGRTEEKLFF. The chain has TRBV7-6 and TRBJ1-4; D is unclear. Trimming cost V 1 base and J 8 bases, with 14 bases left between them. Germline V CDR1 and CDR2: SGHVS, FNYEAQ. The CDR3 has 15 amino acids.

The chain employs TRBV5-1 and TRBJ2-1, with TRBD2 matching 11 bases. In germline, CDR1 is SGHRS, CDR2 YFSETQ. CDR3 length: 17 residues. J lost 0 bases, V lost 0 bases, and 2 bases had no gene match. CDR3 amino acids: CASSLGLAGSSYNEQFF. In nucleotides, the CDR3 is TGCGCCAGCAGCTTGGGACTAGCGGGGAGCTCCTACAATGAGCAGTTCTTC.

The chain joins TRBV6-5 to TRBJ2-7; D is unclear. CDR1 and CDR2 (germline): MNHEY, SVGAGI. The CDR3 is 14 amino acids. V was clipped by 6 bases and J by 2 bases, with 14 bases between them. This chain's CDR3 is CASSTTDIPYEQYF. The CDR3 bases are TGTGCCAGCAGCACAACAGACATACCCTACGAGCAGTACTTC.